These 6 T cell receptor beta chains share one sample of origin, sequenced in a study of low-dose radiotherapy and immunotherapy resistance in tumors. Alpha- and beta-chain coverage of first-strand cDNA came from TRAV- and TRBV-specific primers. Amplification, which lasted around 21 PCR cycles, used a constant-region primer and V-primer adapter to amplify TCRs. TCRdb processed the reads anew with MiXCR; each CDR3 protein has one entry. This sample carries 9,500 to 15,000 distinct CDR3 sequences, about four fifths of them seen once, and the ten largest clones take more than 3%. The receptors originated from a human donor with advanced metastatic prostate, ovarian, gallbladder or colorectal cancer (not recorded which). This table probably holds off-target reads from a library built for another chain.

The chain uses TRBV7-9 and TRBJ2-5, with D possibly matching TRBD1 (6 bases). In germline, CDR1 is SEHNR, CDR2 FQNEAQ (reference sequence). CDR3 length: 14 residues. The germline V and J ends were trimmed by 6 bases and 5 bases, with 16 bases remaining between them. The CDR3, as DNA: TGTGCCAGCAGGCCTCCTACAGGGCAGGAGACCCAGTACTTC. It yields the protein CASRPPTGQETQYF.

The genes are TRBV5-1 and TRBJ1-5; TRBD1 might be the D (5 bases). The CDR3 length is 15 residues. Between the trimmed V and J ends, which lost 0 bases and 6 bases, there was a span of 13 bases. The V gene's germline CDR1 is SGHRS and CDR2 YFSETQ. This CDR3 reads CASSLGDGGSQPQHF. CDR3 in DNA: TGCGCCAGCAGCTTGGGGGACGGCGGTAGTCAGCCCCAGCATTTT.

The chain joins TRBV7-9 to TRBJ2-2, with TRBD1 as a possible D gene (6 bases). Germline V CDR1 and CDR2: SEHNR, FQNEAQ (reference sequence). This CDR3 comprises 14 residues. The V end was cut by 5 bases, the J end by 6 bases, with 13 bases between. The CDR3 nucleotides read TGTGCCAGCAGCACCAGAAACAGGGCCGGGGAGCTGTTTTTT. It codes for CASSTRNRAGELFF. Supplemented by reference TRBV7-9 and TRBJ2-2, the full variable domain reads DTGVSQNPRHKITKRGQNVTFRCDPISEHNRLYWYRQTLGQGPEFLTYFQNEAQLEKSRLLSDRFSAERPKGSFSTLEIQRTEQGDSAMYLCASSTRNRAGELFFGEGSRLTVL.

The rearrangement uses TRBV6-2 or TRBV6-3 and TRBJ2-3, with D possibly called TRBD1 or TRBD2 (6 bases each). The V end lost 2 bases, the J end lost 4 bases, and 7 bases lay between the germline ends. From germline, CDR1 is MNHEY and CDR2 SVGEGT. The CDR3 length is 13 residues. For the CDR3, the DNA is TGTGCCAGCAGTTACAGGGGGGCAGATACGCAGTATTTT. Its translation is CASSYRGADTQYF.

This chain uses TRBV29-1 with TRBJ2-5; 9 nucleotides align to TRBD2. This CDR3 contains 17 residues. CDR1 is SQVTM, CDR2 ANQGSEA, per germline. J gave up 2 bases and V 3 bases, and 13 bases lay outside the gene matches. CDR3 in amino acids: CSVDGLAGTHIQETQYF. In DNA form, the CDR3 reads TGCAGCGTTGATGGGCTAGCGGGAACCCACATTCAAGAGACCCAGTACTTC.

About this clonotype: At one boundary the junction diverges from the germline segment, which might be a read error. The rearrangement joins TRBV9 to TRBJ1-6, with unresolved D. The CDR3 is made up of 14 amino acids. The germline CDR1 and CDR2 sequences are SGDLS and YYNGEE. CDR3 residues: CAMRGNTNAGKSTF. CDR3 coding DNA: TGTGCAATGAGAGGAAACACCAATGCAGGCAAATCAACCTTT. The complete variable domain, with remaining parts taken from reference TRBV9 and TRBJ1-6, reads DSGVTQTPKHLITATGQRVTLRCSPRSGDLSVYWYQQSLDQGLQFLIQYYNGEERAKGNILERFSAQQFPDLHSELNLSSLELGDSALYFCAMRGNTNAGKSTFGNGTRLTVT.